This T cell receptor (beta chain) originates from a study of T cells after yellow fever vaccination. About the study: Researchers used SMART-Seq v4 Ultra Low Input to prepare fractions that had low cell numbers. Findings and caveats of the study: Abundant clonotypes (contaminants from the bulk population) could be present in FACS-sorted repertoires. Reappearance after the booster was observed for most primary-vaccination clones (roughly 97% CD4, roughly 90% CD8).

In making TCR cDNA, 5'RACE template switching added a universal primer site and UMIs to it. TCRdb passed the 5' RACE reads through MiXCR, listing each CDR3 protein once. The data contain about 340,000 distinct CDR3 sequences, around an eighth of them singletons. Concerning this clonotype: Its target is not known.

This material consisted of CD4+ T cells sorted from PBMCs, taken 15 days after the yellow fever booster vaccination. The TCR comes from a man aged 18 to 30 who received the YFV17D yellow fever vaccine.

CDR3 DNA sequence: TGTGCCACCAGTGATGTCGGGACACCTGGGTTCTTC. Protein sequence: CATSDVGTPGFF. V gene TRBV24-1 combines with J gene TRBJ2-1; perhaps TRBD1 as D (6 bases). V shed 3 bases and J shed 15 bases, with 14 bases lying between them. Germline V gene lookup returns CDR1 KGHDR and CDR2 SFDVKD. This CDR3 has 12 residues.